Included here is one TCR beta chain sequence, with context. Other DNA sequences within the sample encode an identical CDR3. The ends were cut back, 5 bases at V and 0 bases at J, with 13 bases in the middle. This CDR3 is built from 15 residues. Germline V CDR1 and CDR2: MDHEN, SYDVKM. The record originates from a study of blood T cell repertoires in COVID-19. Study context: Acute and convalescent COVID-19 samples came from the United States, Italy and Spain.

Measured with immunoSEQ multiplex PCR; TCRdb has only the in-frame clones, and not every one. Among about 120,000 clones, about nine tenths were seen once, and the ten largest hold 25% to 30%. The sample consisted of peripheral blood. The clonotype comes from a woman in her 70s with acute or convalescent COVID-19. This chain uses TRBV28 with TRBJ1-1; weak D call: TRBD1 (6 bases). The chain's CDR3 is CASSPGTLMNTEAFF. CDR3 DNA sequence: TGTGCCAGCAGTCCCGGGACACTGATGAACACTGAAGCTTTCTTT.